Presented here are 11 T cell receptor beta chains from one specimen sequenced in a study of vaccination and CD4 T cells after COVID-19. The antigens of these receptors remain unknown. Specified treatment: roughly 10-day PBMC culture with coronavirus spike peptide pools or control peptides (ViraFEST assay). Sequenced with the Oncomine TCR Beta short-read assay was DNA taken from cultured CD4+ T cells. MiXCR, applied by TCRdb to the PCR reads, yields one record per CDR3 protein. The table shows tens of thousands of distinct CDR3 sequences, with approximately 40% occurring only once. What was sequenced was CD4+ T cells from blood, cultured in vitro. The receptor set was obtained from a human donor who had recovered from COVID-19.

In its sample, this clonotype is medium-sized (0.01 to 0.1%). V gene TRBV7-3 combines with J gene TRBJ2-3; TRBD2 agrees at 11 bases. The CDR3 has 18 residues. Per germline, CDR1 SGHTA and CDR2 FQGTGA. J gave up 0 bases and V 0 bases, and 5 bases lay outside the gene matches. Here the CDR3 DNA reads TGTGCCAGCAGCTTAACAGGCCCTAGCGGGGGGAGCACAGATACGCAGTATTTT. The encoded protein is CASSLTGPSGGSTDTQYF.

This clonotype was counted between two and nine times. CDR3 DNA sequence: TGTGCCTCACGGACTAGCGGGGTGTGGTCAGATACGCAGTATTTT. This encodes CASRTSGVWSDTQYF. The chain combines TRBV19 with TRBJ2-3, with 12 bases identical to TRBD2. Germline lookup yields CDR1 LNHDA and CDR2 SQIVND (reference sequence). The CDR3 has 15 residues. J lost 4 bases, V lost 11 bases, and 10 bases had no gene match.

The V gene is TRBV6-1, the J gene TRBJ2-7, with TRBD1 matching 10 bases. CDR1 is MNHNS and CDR2 is SASEGT in the germline V gene. The CDR3 runs to 16 residues. Unmatched junction bases numbered 8, after V lost 6 bases and J lost 0 bases. CDR3: CASSLPRDRGSYEQYF. CDR3 nucleotides: TGTGCCAGCAGCCTTCCCCGGGACAGGGGCTCCTACGAGCAGTACTTC.

V and J are TRBV7-7 and TRBJ1-4; a weak D match, TRBD1 (5 bases). The CDR3 has 15 residues. Trimming shortened V by 0 bases and J by 3 bases, and 8 bases separated the two germline ends. Germline CDR1 is SSHAT and CDR2 is FNYEAQ (reference sequence). CDR3 nucleotides: TGTGCCAGCAGCTTAGCTCGGGGACCTAATGAAAAACTGTTTTTT. Amino acids: CASSLARGPNEKLFF.

In its sample, this clonotype was seen once. J is TRBJ2-7 and V is TRBV5-5; D gene ambiguous. Germline V gene sequence: CDR1 SGHKS, CDR2 YYEKEE (reference sequence). V was pared by 4 bases and J by 1 base, with 12 bases between. CDR3 size: 14 residues. This CDR3 reads CASSRLHGSYEQYF. The CDR3 nucleotides read TGTGCCAGCAGCCGACTTCACGGATCCTACGAGCAGTACTTC. Together with reference TRBV5-5 and TRBJ2-7, the CDR3 gives the full variable domain: DAGVTQSPTHLIKTRGQQVTLRCSPISGHKSVSWYQQVLGQGPQFIFQYYEKEERGRGNFPDRFSARQFPNYSSELNVNALLLGDSALYLCASSRLHGSYEQYFGPGTRLTVT.

The gene calls are TRBV20-1 and TRBJ2-7, with 7 bases lining up with TRBD1. CDR3 length: 12 amino acids. Germline-derived CDR1 and CDR2 are DFQATT and SNEGSKA (reference sequence). After removal of 7 bases from V and 6 bases from J, the junction contained 9 bases not matched to a gene. The CDR3 protein is CSGQRGPFEQYF. The CDR3 DNA follows: TGCAGTGGACAAAGGGGGCCCTTCGAGCAGTACTTC.

V is TRBV15 and J is TRBJ2-1, with 12 bases aligning to TRBD2. The V and J ends lost 3 bases and 7 bases, in that order; junction bases with no gene match: 4. The CDR3 totals 15 residues. CDR1 is LNHNV and CDR2 is YYDKDF in the germline V gene (reference sequence). In DNA form, the CDR3 reads TGTGCCACCAGCAGTCCCGGGACTAGCGGGAATGAGCAGTTCTTC. As protein: CATSSPGTSGNEQFF.

This clonotype was seen more than once but under ten times. This chain uses TRBV29-1 with TRBJ1-2; D uncertain. The CDR3 contains 13 residues. Trimming took 5 bases from V and 6 from J, leaving 16 bases between them. From germline, CDR1 is SQVTM and CDR2 ANQGSEA. The CDR3 bases are TGCAGCGTTTCCGGCCCACCTCAAAATGGCTACACCTTC. It specifies CSVSGPPQNGYTF.

The rearrangement joins TRBV11-3 to TRBJ2-7; no definite D call. Germline CDR1 and CDR2: SGHNT and YENEEA. The CDR3 length is 13 residues. With 1 base removed from V and 1 base from J, the gap between germline ends came to 5 bases. CDR3 amino acids: CASSLARSYEQYF. The CDR3 DNA follows: TGTGCCAGCAGCTTAGCTCGGTCCTACGAGCAGTACTTC.

This clonotype was picked up a small number of times. The chain recombines TRBV6-5 with TRBJ1-2, with 10 bases lining up with TRBD1. The CDR3 runs to 18 residues. V was clipped by 2 bases and J by 2 bases; unmatched bases: 11. Germline CDR1 reads MNHEY; CDR2 reads SVGAGI. In DNA form, the CDR3 reads TGTGCCAGCAGTTACCAGGGGACAGGGGTACAAACAAACTATGGCTACACCTTC. Translated, it gives CASSYQGTGVQTNYGYTF.

J is TRBJ2-1 and V is TRBV7-3; tentative D call: TRBD2 (6 bases). This CDR3 contains 15 residues. Trimming removed 8 bases from V and 8 bases from J, with 22 bases in between. Per germline, CDR1 SGHTA and CDR2 FQGTGA. In nucleotides, the CDR3 is TGTGCCAGCGGCGACCTAGCGACAAGGCCGGATGAGCAGTTCTTC. Its protein product is CASGDLATRPDEQFF.